A selection of T cell receptor beta chains follows, all from one sample in a study of blood T cell repertoires in COVID-19. Clones were sequenced by immunoSEQ multiplex PCR, and TCRdb holds only the in-frame ones, with some missing. This sample has more than 110,000 clones, with under 90% found just once. Sequenced: PBMCs or T cells enriched from blood (not recorded which). The source of these receptors is a young woman who had been exposed to COVID-19. The CDR3 runs from the conserved cysteine through the conserved F or W. D genes are given only for firm matches. Rows may omit the clone size; those that give it use once, few, many or a size class.

CDR3 DNA: TGTGCCAGCACCACAGGGGTACGGGAGACCCAGTACTTC; CDR3 protein: CASTTGVRETQYF; V gene: TRBV25-1; J gene: TRBJ2-5; D gene: TRBD1; clone size: NA
CDR3 DNA: TGCGCCAGCAGCCCCCTAGCGGAATTCTACAATGAGCAGTTCTTC; CDR3 protein: CASSPLAEFYNEQFF; V gene: TRBV5-1; J gene: TRBJ2-1; D gene: TRBD2; clone size: NA
CDR3 DNA: TGTGCCACCAGTGATAATCCGGGACAGGGGGCCTATGGCTACACCTTC; CDR3 protein: CATSDNPGQGAYGYTF; V gene: TRBV24-1; J gene: TRBJ1-2; D gene: TRBD1; clone size: NA
CDR3 DNA: TGCGCCAGCAGCCAAGAAGAGCGGCAGCTGAACACTGAAGCTTTCTTT; CDR3 protein: CASSQEERQLNTEAFF; V gene: TRBV4-1; J gene: TRBJ1-1; D gene: NA; clone size: NA
CDR3 DNA: TGTGCCAGCAGCTTGGTAGGGGGCTCGGGGACTGAAGCTTTCTTT; CDR3 protein: CASSLVGGSGTEAFF; V gene: TRBV5-6; J gene: TRBJ1-1; D gene: TRBD1; clone size: NA
CDR3 DNA: TGTGCCTGGAGTGACTATACGCAGTATTTT; CDR3 protein: CAWSDYTQYF; V gene: TRBV30; J gene: TRBJ2-3; D gene: NA; clone size: NA
CDR3 DNA: TGTGCCAGCTCAGACAGGGACACTGAAGCTTTCTTT; CDR3 protein: CASSDRDTEAFF; V gene: TRBV18; J gene: TRBJ1-1; D gene: TRBD1; clone size: NA
CDR3 DNA: TGTGCCAGCAGCTATACCCACAGGGAGGAAAAACTGTTTTTT; CDR3 protein: CASSYTHREEKLFF; V gene: TRBV5-8; J gene: TRBJ1-4; D gene: NA; clone size: NA
CDR3 DNA: TGTGCCAGCAGCCCGCTCCGGGGAACGGACCCTTATGGCTACACCTTC; CDR3 protein: CASSPLRGTDPYGYTF; V gene: TRBV11-2; J gene: TRBJ1-2; D gene: NA; clone size: NA
CDR3 DNA: TGTGCCAGCAGCCCTTTGACACTAGTCTCCTACGAGCAGTACTTC; CDR3 protein: CASSPLTLVSYEQYF; V gene: TRBV2; J gene: TRBJ2-7; D gene: NA; clone size: NA
CDR3 DNA: TGTGCCAGCAGTATAACCGCAGGGGACCCTTCTGGAAACACCATATATTTT; CDR3 protein: CASSITAGDPSGNTIYF; V gene: TRBV28; J gene: TRBJ1-3; D gene: NA; clone size: NA
CDR3 DNA: TGTGCCAGCAGCCCCCCCCACCCCGGCAATGAGCAGTTCTTC; CDR3 protein: CASSPPHPGNEQFF; V gene: TRBV11-2; J gene: TRBJ2-1; D gene: NA; clone size: NA
CDR3 DNA: TGTGCCAGCAGCCTATGGGACAGCTACGAGCAGTACTTC; CDR3 protein: CASSLWDSYEQYF; V gene: TRBV12-3/TRBV12-4; J gene: TRBJ2-7; D gene: TRBD1; clone size: NA
CDR3 DNA: TGTGCCAGCAGTTACCCGGGACAGAAGGGAGCTTTCTTT; CDR3 protein: CASSYPGQKGAFF; V gene: TRBV6-5; J gene: TRBJ1-1; D gene: TRBD1; clone size: NA
CDR3 DNA: TGTGCCAGCAGCCTATCGACCGGGGTGGGGCAGTTCTTC; CDR3 protein: CASSLSTGVGQFF; V gene: TRBV3-1/TRBV3-2; J gene: TRBJ2-1; D gene: NA; clone size: few
CDR3 DNA: TGCGCCAGCAGCCCATCTTCAGGGTCTGGAAACACCATATATTTT; CDR3 protein: CASSPSSGSGNTIYF; V gene: TRBV5-1; J gene: TRBJ1-3; D gene: NA; clone size: NA
CDR3 DNA: TGTGCCAGCAGCCAAGTAGGGGGCAACTATGGCTACACCTTC; CDR3 protein: CASSQVGGNYGYTF; V gene: TRBV3-1/TRBV3-2; J gene: TRBJ1-2; D gene: TRBD1; clone size: once
CDR3 DNA: TGTGCCAGCTCACCACAGGACAGCGGCAATCAGCCCCAGCATTTT; CDR3 protein: CASSPQDSGNQPQHF; V gene: TRBV18; J gene: TRBJ1-5; D gene: NA; clone size: NA
CDR3 DNA: TGTGCCAGCAGAAAAATTGGACAAGACGAGCAGTACTTC; CDR3 protein: CASRKIGQDEQYF; V gene: TRBV27; J gene: TRBJ2-7; D gene: NA; clone size: NA
CDR3 DNA: TGCGCCAGCAGCCAATCTGGACAGGGCTACGAGCAGTACTTC; CDR3 protein: CASSQSGQGYEQYF; V gene: TRBV4-1; J gene: TRBJ2-7; D gene: TRBD1; clone size: NA
CDR3 DNA: TGTGCCAGCAGCTTTGCGGGAGGCCTTAGCACCGGGGAGCTGTTTTTT; CDR3 protein: CASSFAGGLSTGELFF; V gene: TRBV7-2; J gene: TRBJ2-2; D gene: TRBD2; clone size: NA
CDR3 DNA: TGTGCCAGTAGCTTCGGGACAGGTCTTGAGCAGTTCTTC; CDR3 protein: CASSFGTGLEQFF; V gene: TRBV19; J gene: TRBJ2-1; D gene: TRBD1; clone size: NA
CDR3 DNA: TGTGCCAGCAGCTCTAGCGGGAAGGACAATGAGCAGTTCTTC; CDR3 protein: CASSSSGKDNEQFF; V gene: TRBV7-3; J gene: TRBJ2-1; D gene: TRBD2; clone size: NA
CDR3 DNA: TGTGCCAGTAGTCCGGTCTATAATAGCAATCAGCCCCAGCATTTT; CDR3 protein: CASSPVYNSNQPQHF; V gene: TRBV19; J gene: TRBJ1-5; D gene: NA; clone size: few
CDR3 DNA: TGTGCCAGCAGCTTCGGGACAGGCCGCCTCGCCTTTGATTCACCCCTCCACTTT; CDR3 protein: CASSFGTGRLAFDSPLHF; V gene: TRBV7-2; J gene: TRBJ1-6; D gene: TRBD1; clone size: NA
CDR3 DNA: TGTGCCTGGAGTGTACACTATAATTCACCCCTCCACTTT; CDR3 protein: CAWSVHYNSPLHF; V gene: TRBV30; J gene: TRBJ1-6; D gene: NA; clone size: once
CDR3 DNA: TGTGCCAGCAGCCCCGGGACAGGGACTGGAAACACCATATATTTT; CDR3 protein: CASSPGTGTGNTIYF; V gene: TRBV11-2; J gene: TRBJ1-3; D gene: TRBD1; clone size: NA
CDR3 DNA: TGTGCCAGCAGCACTCGGACAGGGGCCGGCTTGGGGGATTTT; CDR3 protein: CASSTRTGAGLGDF; V gene: TRBV7-9; J gene: TRBJ1-3; D gene: TRBD1; clone size: NA
CDR3 DNA: TGTGCCATCAGTGTTGCCAGAGGACAGGGGAAGGGGAACACCGGGGAGCTGTTTTTT; CDR3 protein: CAISVARGQGKGNTGELFF; V gene: TRBV10-3; J gene: TRBJ2-2; D gene: TRBD1; clone size: NA
CDR3 DNA: TGTGCCAGCAGTAGACAGGGCTACGAGCAGTACTTC; CDR3 protein: CASSRQGYEQYF; V gene: TRBV2; J gene: TRBJ2-7; D gene: TRBD1; clone size: NA
CDR3 DNA: TGCGCCAGCAGCTTCCCTGGACTAGCGGGAAAGAATACGGCGTTCGATGAGCAGTTCTTC; CDR3 protein: CASSFPGLAGKNTAFDEQFF; V gene: TRBV5-1; J gene: TRBJ2-1; D gene: TRBD2; clone size: few
CDR3 DNA: TGCGCCAGCAGTCAATGCGGGGACCTCTACGAGCAGTACTTC; CDR3 protein: CASSQCGDLYEQYF; V gene: TRBV23-1; J gene: TRBJ2-7; D gene: NA; clone size: NA
CDR3 DNA: TGTGCCAGCTCCCCTCCGGGTCTCTATCTGAACACTGAAGCTTTCTTT; CDR3 protein: CASSPPGLYLNTEAFF; V gene: TRBV18; J gene: TRBJ1-1; D gene: NA; clone size: once
CDR3 DNA: TGTGCCACCAGCGTATTAAACAGGAATGAGCAGTTCTTC; CDR3 protein: CATSVLNRNEQFF; V gene: TRBV15; J gene: TRBJ2-1; D gene: NA; clone size: NA
CDR3 DNA: TGCGCCAGCAATGATCGGGGGTCATACAATGAGCAGTTCTTC; CDR3 protein: CASNDRGSYNEQFF; V gene: TRBV10-2; J gene: TRBJ2-1; D gene: NA; clone size: NA